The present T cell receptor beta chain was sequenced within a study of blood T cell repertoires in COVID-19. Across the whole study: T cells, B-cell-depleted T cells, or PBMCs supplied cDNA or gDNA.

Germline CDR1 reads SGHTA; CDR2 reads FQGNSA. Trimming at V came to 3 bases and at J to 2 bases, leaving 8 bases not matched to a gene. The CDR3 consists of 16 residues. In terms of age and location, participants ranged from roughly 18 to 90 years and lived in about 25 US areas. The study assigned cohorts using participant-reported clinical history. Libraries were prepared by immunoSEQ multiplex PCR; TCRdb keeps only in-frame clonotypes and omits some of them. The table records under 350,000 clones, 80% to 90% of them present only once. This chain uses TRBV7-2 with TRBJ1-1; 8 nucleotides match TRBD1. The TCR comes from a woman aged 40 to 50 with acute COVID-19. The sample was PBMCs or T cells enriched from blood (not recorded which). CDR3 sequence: CASSFAPGQGNTEAFF. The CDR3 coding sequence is TGTGCCAGCAGCTTTGCCCCTGGACAGGGAAACACTGAAGCTTTCTTT.